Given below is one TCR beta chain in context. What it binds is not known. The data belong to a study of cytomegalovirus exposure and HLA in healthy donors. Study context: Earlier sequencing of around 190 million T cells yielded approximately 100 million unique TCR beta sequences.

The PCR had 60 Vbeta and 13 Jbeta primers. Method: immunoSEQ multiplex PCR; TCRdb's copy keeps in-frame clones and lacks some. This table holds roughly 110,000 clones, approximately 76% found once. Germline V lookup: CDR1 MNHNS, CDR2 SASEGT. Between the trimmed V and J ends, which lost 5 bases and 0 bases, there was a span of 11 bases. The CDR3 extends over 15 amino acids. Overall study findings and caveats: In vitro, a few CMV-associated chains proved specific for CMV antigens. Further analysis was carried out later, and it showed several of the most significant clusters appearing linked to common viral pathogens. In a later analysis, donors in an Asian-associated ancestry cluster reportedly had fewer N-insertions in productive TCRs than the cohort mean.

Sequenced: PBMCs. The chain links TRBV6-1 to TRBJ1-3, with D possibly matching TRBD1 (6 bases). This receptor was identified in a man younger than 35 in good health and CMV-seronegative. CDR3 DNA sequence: TGTGCCAGCAGTTCCGGGACAACCTCTGGAAACACCATATATTTT. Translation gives CASSSGTTSGNTIYF.